The 14 T cell receptor beta chains in this list originate from one sample, sequenced in a study of shared clonotypes between healthy human individuals. Some clones are missing from TCRdb's copy, which holds only in-frame ones; the method was immunoSEQ multiplex PCR. Altogether about 460,000 clones are present, roughly three quarters being singletons, with the ten largest covering 12%. What was sequenced was PBMCs. These receptors were obtained from a woman aged 35 to 49 in good health. Some clones in this sample may be carry-over from other donors' samples.

This clone was picked up many times. This sequence joins TRBV27 and TRBJ2-1; TRBD2 matches at 12 bases. The germline gives CDR1 MNHEY, CDR2 SMNVEV (reference sequence). The V and J ends lost 2 bases and 3 bases, in that order; junction bases with no gene match: 8. The CDR3 loop spans 18 amino acids. The chain's CDR3 is CASSLVGTSGRSYNEQFF. The CDR3, as DNA: TGTGCCAGCAGTTTAGTAGGAACTAGCGGGAGGAGCTACAATGAGCAGTTCTTC.

This clone was counted once. The chain has TRBV19 and TRBJ2-1; D gene ambiguous. Germline lookup yields CDR1 LNHDA and CDR2 SQIVND (reference sequence). This CDR3 is 16 amino acids long. V lost 5 bases and J lost 4, with 18 bases in between. CDR3 region: CASSLRTLSFYNEQFF. For the CDR3, the DNA is TGTGCCAGTAGTCTCCGGACCTTGAGCTTTTACAATGAGCAGTTCTTC.

Worth noting for this clone: Given a far larger clone just one base away, this is likely a sequencing read error. The chain is built from TRBV5-4 and TRBJ2-5; D is possibly TRBD1 (6 bases). The last part of the DNA fits TRBJ2-7 better; the J call may be wrong. The CDR3 is made up of 14 amino acids. The germline gives CDR1 SGHNT, CDR2 YYREEE (reference sequence). CDR3 sequence (DNA): TGTGCCAGCATCTTGGAAGGGGGTAGGTACGAGCAGTACTTC. It yields the protein CASILEGGRYEQYF.

In its sample, this clone was seen a few times. The chain combines TRBV10-3 with TRBJ1-5; D is ambiguous. The CDR3 length is 13 residues. V dropped 8 bases and J dropped 7 bases, with 15 bases sitting between them. CDR1 ENHRY and CDR2 SYGVKD come from the germline V gene. The CDR3 loop reads CAIGRAVGQPQHF. The CDR3 DNA reads as TGTGCCATCGGGCGGGCGGTGGGACAGCCCCAGCATTTT.

The genes are TRBV30 and TRBJ2-1; TRBD2 matches 12 bases. V shed 2 bases, J shed 5 bases, and the junction held 7 bases outside the gene matches. CDR3 length: 16 amino acids. Germline V gene lookup returns CDR1 GTSNPN and CDR2 SVGIG (reference sequence). CDR3 DNA sequence: TGTGCCTGGAGTAAGCTGGGACTAGCGGGTAACAATGAGCAGTTCTTC. It is translated as CAWSKLGLAGNNEQFF.

The count of this clone is one. A read error is the likely source, as a far larger clone sits one nucleotide away. The sample contains more than one DNA sequence encoding this CDR3. The gene calls are TRBV4-2 and TRBJ2-7; 7 bases are a match to TRBD2. Germline V gene lookup returns CDR1 LGHNA and CDR2 YNFKEQ. The CDR3 totals 17 residues. The CDR3 region has the DNA TGTGCTAGCAGCCAATCGGTATCGCGGGAGATTCTCTACGAGCAGTACTTC. Translation gives CASSQSVSREILYEQYF.

V is TRBV14 and J is TRBJ2-2; tentatively, D is TRBD1 or TRBD2 (5 bases each). Germline CDR1 is SGHDN and CDR2 is FVKESK. The CDR3 totals 16 residues. V lost 3 bases, J lost 7 bases, and 18 bases lay in between. CDR3 nucleotides: TGTGCCAGCAGCCAGATGGGACCCGCCGGTGTCGGGGAGCTGTTTTTT. Translated, it gives CASSQMGPAGVGELFF.

As concerns this clone: It is likely a read error: a sequence one base away is far more abundant. CDR3 nucleotide sequence: TGTGACAGCAGCTTGGGAGGGGGGAGCAATCAGCCCCAGCATTTT. It is translated as CDSSLGGGSNQPQHF. The V call is TRBV5-6, the J call TRBJ1-5; D is possibly TRBD1 (6 bases). The germline V gene encodes CDR1 SGHDT and CDR2 YYEEEE. This CDR3 comprises 15 residues.

This chain joins TRBV5-1 and TRBJ2-1; TRBD2 matches at 11 bases. Trimming cost V 1 base and J 10 bases; bases outside gene matches: 10. CDR1 and CDR2 from the germline V gene are SGHRS and YFSETQ. This CDR3 region has 16 residues. For the CDR3, the DNA is TGCGCCAGCAGCTTGAGTGTACAACTAGCGGGAGACGAGCAGTTCTTC. Protein sequence: CASSLSVQLAGDEQFF.

V usage is TRBV28 and J usage is TRBJ1-5; possible D gene TRBD1, 6 bases. The CDR3 spans 13 residues. Per germline, CDR1 MDHEN and CDR2 SYDVKM. Between the trimmed V and J ends, which lost 6 bases and 7 bases, there was a span of 13 bases. The CDR3 DNA reads as TGTGCCAGCAGCCGGGACATGGAACAGCCCCAGCATTTT. As protein: CASSRDMEQPQHF.

The genes are TRBV18 and TRBJ2-7; 13 bases map to TRBD2. Germline V gives CDR1 KGHSH, CDR2 LQKENI. This CDR3 comprises 16 residues. V was pared by 3 bases and J by 3 bases, with 5 bases of the junction left unmatched. This CDR3 reads CASSPGLAGESYEQYF. CDR3 DNA sequence: TGTGCCAGCTCACCTGGACTAGCGGGAGAGAGCTACGAGCAGTACTTC.

This clone appeared once. The chain couples TRBV7-2 to TRBJ2-7, with D possibly being TRBD2 (5 bases). Trimming pared 3 bases from V and 3 bases from J, leaving 6 bases between. The CDR3 contains 12 residues. In germline, CDR1 is SGHTA, CDR2 FQGNSA. The CDR3, as DNA: TGTGCCAGCAGCTTTACTAGCTACGAGCAGTACTTC. Translating it yields CASSFTSYEQYF.

The chain couples TRBV5-1 to TRBJ2-2, with D possibly called TRBD1 or TRBD2 (6 bases each). The CDR3 has 15 residues. Germline values: CDR1 SGHRS, CDR2 YFSETQ. V gave up 4 bases and J gave up 6 bases, with 16 bases separating them. The DNA of the CDR3 is TGCGCCAGCAGCGCCGGGGGCCCCAACGCCGGGGAGCTGTTTTTT. Translating gives CASSAGGPNAGELFF.

The genes are TRBV15 and TRBJ2-3, with 11 bases that match TRBD2. Germline lookup yields CDR1 LNHNV and CDR2 YYDKDF (reference sequence). V lost 0 bases to trimming and J lost 9 bases; unmatched junction nucleotides: 8. CDR3 length: 16 amino acids. In DNA form, the CDR3 reads TGTGCCACCAGCAGAGATCTCGCTAGCGGGGGGACAACGCAGTATTTT. Its protein is CATSRDLASGGTTQYF.